This entry describes one TCR beta chain. Execution of the assay was at deep level. TCRdb keeps only in-frame clones here, not all; method: immunoSEQ multiplex PCR. In the table there are over 850,000 clones, about 80% of which are singletons. This record comes from a study of shared clonotypes between healthy human individuals. The split of CD4+ cells yielded CD45RA+ naive and CD45RA-negative memory subsets. The germline V gene encodes CDR1 SGHRS and CDR2 YFSETQ. The CDR3 totals 15 residues. Trimming took 5 bases from V and 7 from J; bases not matched to a gene: 4. The V call is TRBV5-1, the J call TRBJ2-1, with 15 bases fitting TRBD2. This TCR was recovered from a man aged 18 to 29 in good health. Some clones in this sample may be carry-over from other donors' samples. The specimen was memory CD4+ T cells from PBMCs. Documented subset: CD45RA-negative fraction. CDR3 in DNA: TGCGCCAGCAGAGATGGGACTAGCGGGAGGAATGAGCAGTTCTTC. This translates into CASRDGTSGRNEQFF.